The clone carrying this T cell receptor (beta chain) was observed at least ten times. Its antigen is unknown. This specimen belongs to a study of metastatic and nonmetastatic thyroid tumors. Whole-study context: Where malignant and benign thyroid patients were concerned, repertoires were compared across blood and tumor or nodule tissue.

Findings and limits, study-wide: Relative to benign nodules, malignant thyroid tumors were reportedly characterized by significantly elevated TCR beta diversity in blood and tumor.

Under the authors' procedure: To classify distant metastasis in papillary thyroid cancer, a model was built from CDR3 differences across clinicopathological groups. With MiXCR, TCRdb called clones anew from the PCR reads. The V and J calls and clone size come from TCRdb's table, not from the authors' own analysis. The data hold about 40,000 clones, with 9.5% to 12% observed a single time. Patients had received no treatment of any kind before thyroid surgery. The source is a female donor with papillary thyroid cancer or a benign thyroid nodule (not recorded which). Some clones in this sample may be carry-over from other donors' samples. The sequenced sample was blood.

The CDR3 sequence is CASSPPGQGAHEQYF. The CDR3 region has the DNA TGTGCCAGCAGTCCCCCAGGACAGGGGGCTCACGAGCAGTACTTC. This chain joins TRBV6-2 or TRBV6-3 and TRBJ2-7; 11 nucleotides match TRBD1. The CDR3 spans 15 residues. The junction had 8 bases not matched to a gene; V was cut back by 5 bases and J by 5 bases. Germline V lookup: CDR1 MNHEY, CDR2 SVGEGT.